This T cell receptor (beta chain) emerged from a study of T cell responses to AZD1222 COVID-19 vaccine. With 3 bases removed from V and 0 bases from J, the gap between germline ends came to 9 bases. From germline, CDR1 is MDHEN and CDR2 SYDVKM. The CDR3 runs 15 residues. Repertoires were generated with immunoSEQ multiplex PCR, while TCRdb's copy carries only in-frame clones and drops some. The sample lists tens of thousands of clones; under 95% were seen once. The rearrangement uses TRBV28 and TRBJ1-3; D uncertain. Sequences were derived from peripheral blood, sampled on day 0 of AZD1222 vaccination. This TCR came from an adult in good health. The CDR3 coding sequence is TGTGCCAGCAGTTTCCCCTGGCTCTCTGGAAACACCATATATTTT. Protein: CASSFPWLSGNTIYF. The full variable domain, with the rest looked up from reference TRBV28 and TRBJ1-3, is DVKVTQSSRYLVKRTGEKVFLECVQDMDHENMFWYRQDPGLGLRLIYFSYDVKMKEKGDIPEGYSVSREKKERFSLILESASTNQTSMYLCASSFPWLSGNTIYFGEGSWLTVV.